Described below is a single T cell receptor (beta chain) sequence and its context. Its recognized antigen is unknown. It has no much larger one-base neighbor in the sample; base qualities were not kept. To sequence the TCRbeta CDR3 region, genomic DNA was isolated from the sorted cells. The immunoSEQ Assay was used for sequencing of TCRbeta CDR3 regions. TCRdb took over this immuneACCESS table, retaining in-frame rearrangements with V and J assigned. Such tables are incomplete; in checked studies, under half of the missing clones stem from an unresolved V gene, and the remainder is unexplained. The sample table shows some 51,000 clones, and around nine tenths are seen once. The ten largest account for 47% of the sample. Trimming at the junction amounts to 6 bases on V and 5 bases on J, and the germline ends lie 17 bases apart. The CDR3 has 13 amino acids, counting the end cysteine and phenylalanine. Kept here is only the CDR3 DNA, which spans 39 bases and is read in frame from base 1. As encoded in the germline V gene, CDR1 is SQVTM while CDR2 is ANQGSEA.

The trial excluded patients who had a history of autoimmune disease or who were on systemic immunosuppression. In every dose cohort, peripheral blood was drawn for TCR sequencing at baseline, cycle 4 day 1, and cycle 7 day 1. The samples were drawn from a first-in-human, open-label, multicenter phase I dose-escalation trial of ivuxolimab. Adults with locally advanced or metastatic head and neck squamous cell, hepatocellular, melanoma or renal cell carcinoma were enrolled in the trial. Before TCR sequencing, CD4+ and CD8+ T cells were separately sorted from peripheral blood. The data originate from a study of OX40 agonist ivuxolimab in advanced cancers. About the investigation overall: Ivuxolimab was an agonistic, fully human IgG2 monoclonal antibody directed against OX40 (CD134), a costimulatory receptor. Peripheral TCRbeta sequencing aimed to test whether ivuxolimab altered TCR sequence diversity and caused clonal T-cell expansion. Among the roughly 52 dose-escalation patients, around 20 had hepatocellular carcinoma, 15 or so melanoma, 9 renal cell carcinoma and 9 head and neck cancer. Prior anti-PD-1, anti-PD-L1 or anti-CTLA-4 therapy was permitted, and approximately 40% of dose-escalation patients had received checkpoint inhibitors. Partial responses occurred in three dose-escalation patients: two with cutaneous melanoma and one with hepatocellular carcinoma. The paper reports the monotherapy dose-escalation portion (N of about 51 patients) of the phase I ivuxolimab trial. Intravenous ivuxolimab was administered to patients every 2 weeks at six dose levels: 0.01, 0.1, 0.3, 1.5, 3 and 10 mg/kg. A male proportion of approximately 83% and a mean age of roughly 58 years, ranging from about 23 to 90, were recorded for the dose-escalation cohort.

Findings and caveats that apply to the study as a whole: At doses of 0.1 to 3.0 mg/kg, clonal expansion of both CD4+ and CD8+ blood T cells was observed from baseline to week 6. Low levels of normalized T-cell clonal expansion were also seen in some patients who did not respond. Which antigens the clonally expanded peripheral T cells were specific for was not determined. In the 0.1-3.0 mg/kg groups, partial responders were among the patients with the lowest normalized peripheral clonal expansion, particularly in CD8+ T cells. After ivuxolimab, CD8+ T cells had more expanded clones than CD4+ T cells on average.

Recombination linked TRBV29-1 to TRBJ2-7; 5 matching bases give a weak D call of TRBD2. Sequences were derived from CD4+ or CD8+ T cells sorted from blood, sampled in a trial of the OX40 agonist ivuxolimab. The TCR comes from an adult with an advanced solid tumor such as melanoma, head and neck, liver or kidney cancer. The nucleotides read TGCAGCGTGGTCGAGGAGGACCGGGACGAGCAGTACTTC. This gives the protein CSVVEEDRDEQYF.